The entry below describes one T cell receptor beta chain. These data are taken from a study of technical replicates of blood from a few donors. The repertoire was sequenced with immunoSEQ multiplex PCR; TCRdb's copy has only in-frame clones and lacks some. This table holds around 72,000 clones, roughly 91% found once. There are 15 residues in the CDR3. V lost 1 base and J lost 7; bases outside the gene matches: 10. Germline-derived CDR1 and CDR2 are SEHNR and FQNEAQ (reference sequence). The chain couples TRBV7-9 to TRBJ2-7; 7 bases match TRBD1. What was sequenced was T cells isolated from PBMCs. This receptor was identified in a human donor in good health. Some clones in this sample may be carry-over from other donors' samples. In DNA form, the CDR3 reads TGTGCCAGCAGCTTAGTGCTGACAGGGTTTGAGGAGCAGTACTTC. Encoded protein: CASSLVLTGFEEQYF.